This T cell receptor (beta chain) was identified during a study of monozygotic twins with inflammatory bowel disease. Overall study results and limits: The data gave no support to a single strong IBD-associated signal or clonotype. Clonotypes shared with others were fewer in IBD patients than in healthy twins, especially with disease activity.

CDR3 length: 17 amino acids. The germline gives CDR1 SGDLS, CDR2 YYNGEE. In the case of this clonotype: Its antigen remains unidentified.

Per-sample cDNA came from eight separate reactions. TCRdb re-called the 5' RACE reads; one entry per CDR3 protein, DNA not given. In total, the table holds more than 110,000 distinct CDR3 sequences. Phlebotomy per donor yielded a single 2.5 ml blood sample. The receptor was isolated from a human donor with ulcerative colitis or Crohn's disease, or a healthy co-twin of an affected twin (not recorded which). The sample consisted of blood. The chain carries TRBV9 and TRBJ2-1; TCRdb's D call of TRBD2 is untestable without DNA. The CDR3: CASSGHRELAGGFVQFF.